These T cell receptor beta chains were read from a single sample in a study of cytomegalovirus exposure and HLA in healthy donors. Data came from immunoSEQ multiplex PCR; TCRdb stores just in-frame clones and leaves some out. Its table records 95,000 to 150,000 clones. The sample consisted of PBMCs. These receptors all stem from a man aged 40-49 years in good health and CMV-seronegative. Both conserved end residues are part of each CDR3. Each record gives: J gene, V gene, D gene, CDR3 protein. A D gene is named only where the DNA matches it firmly.

TRBJ2-3,TRBV6-5,TRBD2,CASSSGSTYADTQYF
TRBJ2-1,TRBV11-2,.,CASSFLYEQFF
TRBJ2-7,TRBV10-3,TRBD2,CAISRSGLAGTYEQYF
TRBJ1-2,TRBV5-6,.,CASRNRDGSYGYTF
TRBJ2-1,TRBV4-1,TRBD1,CASSGRDRGHNEQFF
TRBJ2-2,TRBV6-4,.,CASSVETGDTGELFF
TRBJ1-4,TRBV6-4,.,CARDRKANEKLFF
TRBJ1-6,TRBV5-6,TRBD1,CASSPGGRDSFNSPLHF
TRBJ2-6,TRBV9,.,CASSGTNRAGANVLTF
TRBJ2-3,TRBV4-2,TRBD2,CASSQDISGRRGDTQYF
TRBJ2-7,TRBV27,.,CASSFRGSTNEQYF
TRBJ1-1,TRBV4-1,.,CASSQAWQGNTEAFF
TRBJ2-7,TRBV5-1,TRBD2,CASSLDGGYEQYF
TRBJ1-2,TRBV11-3,TRBD1,CASSWRTGQYNYGYTF
TRBJ1-2,TRBV9,TRBD1,CASSGQGAYYGYTF
TRBJ2-5,TRBV9,TRBD2,CASSDPGLGQETQYF
TRBJ2-1,TRBV6-5,.,CASSLGYEQFF